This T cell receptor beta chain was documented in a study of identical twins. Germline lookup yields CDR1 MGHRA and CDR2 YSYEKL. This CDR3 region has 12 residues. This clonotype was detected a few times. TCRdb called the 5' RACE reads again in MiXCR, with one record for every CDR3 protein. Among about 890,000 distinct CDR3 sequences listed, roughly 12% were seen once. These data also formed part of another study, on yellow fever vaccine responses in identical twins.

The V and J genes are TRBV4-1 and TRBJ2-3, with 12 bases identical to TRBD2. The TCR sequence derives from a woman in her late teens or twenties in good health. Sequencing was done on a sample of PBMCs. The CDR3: CATSGSENTQYF. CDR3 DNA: TGCGCGACTAGCGGGAGCGAGAATACGCAGTATTTT.